The 28 T cell receptor beta chains in this list originate from one sample, sequenced in a study of lymphopenia after photon versus proton radiotherapy. Clones were read by immunoSEQ multiplex PCR, and TCRdb kept only the in-frame ones, dropping some. There are about 16,000 clones in the sample; approximately 84% occur only once, and about 9.9% lies in the top ten. The material sequenced was peripheral blood, taken from a patient treated with proton-based radiotherapy. The receptors here all came from a man in his 70s with pancreatic cancer.

V gene TRBV4-2 combines with J gene TRBJ2-1; D gene ambiguous. The CDR3 length is 12 residues. Per the germline V gene, CDR1 is LGHNA and CDR2 is YNFKEQ. V gave up 8 bases and J gave up 4 bases, with 9 bases separating them. The CDR3 sequence is CASGSDYNEQFF. In DNA form, the CDR3 reads TGTGCCAGCGGCTCAGATTACAATGAGCAGTTCTTC.

The J gene is TRBJ2-3, the V gene TRBV6-6; TRBD1 agrees at 7 bases. CDR3 length: 16 residues. J was trimmed by 0 bases and V by 4 bases; bases with no gene match: 7. The germline gives CDR1 MNHNY, CDR2 SVGAGI (reference sequence). CDR3 amino acids: CASSSRTGDSTDTQYF. The CDR3, as DNA: TGTGCCAGCAGTTCGCGGACAGGTGACAGCACAGATACGCAGTATTTT.

The chain carries TRBV6-1 and TRBJ2-5; D possibly matches TRBD1 or TRBD2 (6 bases each). The germline V gene encodes CDR1 MNHNS and CDR2 SASEGT. V was cut by 3 bases and J by 3 bases, with 8 bases left in between. This CDR3 has 13 amino acids. The CDR3 here is CASSEGGEETQYF. CDR3 coding DNA: TGTGCCAGCAGTGAGGGGGGCGAAGAGACCCAGTACTTC.

J is TRBJ2-1 and V is TRBV11-3, with D perhaps TRBD1 (5 bases). Germline assignment: CDR1 SGHNT and CDR2 YENEEA. V lost 5 bases and J lost 7, with 18 bases in between. This CDR3 is 15 amino acids long. Here the CDR3 DNA reads TGTGCCAGCAGCCCTCAGGGCCCGGCGGCGAATGAGCAGTTCTTC. It yields the protein CASSPQGPAANEQFF.

The chain couples TRBV18 to TRBJ2-5, with a possible D match to TRBD1 (5 bases). There are 13 residues in the CDR3. Per germline, CDR1 KGHSH and CDR2 LQKENI. Trimming pared 0 bases from V and 5 bases from J, leaving 7 bases between. The CDR3 DNA reads TGTGCCAGCTCACCACCAGGGGCGGAGACCCAGTACTTC. Translation: CASSPPGAETQYF.

The rearrangement links TRBV27 to TRBJ1-2; D gene uncertain. Trimming shortened V by 4 bases and J by 6 bases, and 12 bases separated the two germline ends. The V gene's germline CDR1 is MNHEY and CDR2 SMNVEV (reference sequence). The CDR3 length is 13 residues. CDR3 residues: CASSSHSGDGYTF. The CDR3 nucleotides are TGTGCCAGCAGTTCCCACAGTGGGGATGGCTACACCTTC.

V and J are TRBV5-4 and TRBJ1-4, with TRBD1 as a possible D gene (5 bases). Germline loops: CDR1 SGHNT, CDR2 YYREEE (reference sequence). The CDR3 totals 15 residues. The germline V and J ends were trimmed by 4 bases and 5 bases, with 15 bases remaining between them. CDR3 bases: TGTGCCAGCAGCGGGGAACCATGGGGCAATGAAAAACTGTTTTTT. This gives the protein CASSGEPWGNEKLFF.

V is TRBV27 and J is TRBJ2-1; D might be TRBD1 or TRBD2, each matching 7 bases. The CDR3 length is 17 residues. Germline loops: CDR1 MNHEY, CDR2 SMNVEV (reference sequence). Trimming left V 7 bases short and J 5 bases short, with 24 bases between. DNA for the CDR3: TGTGCCAGCACCTTATTATCTAACAGGGGAGGGGACAATGAGCAGTTCTTC. This translates into CASTLLSNRGGDNEQFF.

This clone was picked up a small number of times. The V and J genes are TRBV7-2 and TRBJ1-1; 7 bases line up with TRBD1. The CDR3 contains 13 residues. The germline CDR1 and CDR2 sequences are SGHTA and FQGNSA. V trimming: 4 bases; J trimming: 5 bases; junction bases outside the gene matches: 4. CDR3 in DNA: TGTGCCAGCAGCTCCGTCAGGGGGACTGAAGCTTTCTTT. The encoded protein is CASSSVRGTEAFF.

The chain combines TRBV9 with TRBJ2-3; D is unclear. Germline V gives CDR1 SGDLS, CDR2 YYNGEE. This CDR3 is built from 15 residues. The V end was cut by 1 base, the J end by 0 bases, with 9 bases between. The CDR3 spells CASSVYGSSTDTQYF. The CDR3 DNA sequence: TGTGCCAGCAGCGTATACGGGTCTAGCACAGATACGCAGTATTTT.

This clone was picked up one time. The chain links TRBV27 to TRBJ2-5, with 14 bases identical to TRBD2. With V trimmed by 0 bases and J by 7 bases, 7 bases remained unmatched. CDR3 size: 17 residues. Germline CDR1 reads MNHEY; CDR2 reads SMNVEV (reference sequence). CDR3 bases: TGTGCCAGCAGTTTATCGGTTGGGACTAGCGGGAGTGGGACCCAGTACTTC. Its translation is CASSLSVGTSGSGTQYF.

This chain connects TRBV27 to TRBJ1-3, with 7 bases fitting TRBD1. The CDR3 is 17 amino acids. Losses at the gene ends were 6 bases for V and 1 base for J; bases not matched to a gene: 12. Germline loops: CDR1 MNHEY, CDR2 SMNVEV (reference sequence). The chain's CDR3 is CASSTQGRGRSGNTIYF. Here the CDR3 DNA reads TGTGCCAGCAGCACCCAGGGGAGGGGGCGATCTGGAAACACCATATATTTT.

This sequence joins TRBV30 and TRBJ2-5, with D possibly matching TRBD1 (5 bases). The germline CDR1 and CDR2 sequences are GTSNPN and SVGIG (reference sequence). The V and J ends lost 1 base and 4 bases respectively, with 10 bases between them. CDR3 size: 13 residues. The CDR3 DNA sequence: TGTGCCTGGAGTGGTGACAGTGGAGAGACCCAGTACTTC. It specifies CAWSGDSGETQYF. Using reference TRBV30 and TRBJ2-5 for the parts outside the CDR3, the full variable domain is SQTIHQWPATLVQPVGSPLSLECTVEGTSNPNLYWYRQAAGRGLQLLFYSVGIGQISSEVPQNLSASRPQDRQFILSSKKLLLSDSGFYLCAWSGDSGETQYFGPGTRLLVL.

This sequence joins TRBV30 and TRBJ2-1, with D possibly being TRBD1 or TRBD2 (5 bases each). Trimming pared 3 bases from V and 10 bases from J, leaving 13 bases between. Germline V gives CDR1 GTSNPN, CDR2 SVGIG (reference sequence). The length of the CDR3 is 12 residues. The CDR3 is CAWRRQGGEQFF. In nucleotides, the CDR3 is TGTGCCTGGAGGAGGCAGGGCGGGGAGCAGTTCTTC. The full variable domain, rest sourced from reference TRBV30 and TRBJ2-1, is SQTIHQWPATLVQPVGSPLSLECTVEGTSNPNLYWYRQAAGRGLQLLFYSVGIGQISSEVPQNLSASRPQDRQFILSSKKLLLSDSGFYLCAWRRQGGEQFFGPGTRLTVL.

The genes are TRBV11-2 and TRBJ2-7; tentative D call: TRBD1 (6 bases). V was clipped by 5 bases and J by 2 bases, with 13 bases between them. Germline CDR1 and CDR2: SGHAT and FQNNGV. This CDR3 is built from 14 residues. The CDR3 loop reads CASSRGGDTYEQYF. As DNA, the CDR3 is TGTGCCAGCAGCCGAGGTGGGGACACCTACGAGCAGTACTTC. The whole variable domain, remainder taken from reference TRBV11-2 and TRBJ2-7, is EAGVAQSPRYKIIEKRQSVAFWCNPISGHATLYWYQQILGQGPKLLIQFQNNGVVDDSQLPKDRFSAERLKGVDSTLKIQPAKLEDSAVYLCASSRGGDTYEQYFGPGTRLTVT.

This sequence joins TRBV6-5 and TRBJ2-3; 10 bases are shared with TRBD1. V shed 11 bases, J shed 8 bases, and the junction held 16 bases outside the gene matches. The germline CDR1 and CDR2 sequences are MNHEY and SVGAGI. The CDR3 has 15 residues. CDR3 coding DNA: TGTGCCTGTAAACCGAGGGGGACAGGGGAGGGTACGCAGTATTTT. This gives the protein CACKPRGTGEGTQYF.

The V call is TRBV6-5, the J call TRBJ1-1, with 8 bases fitting TRBD1. With V trimmed by 7 bases and J by 2 bases, 9 bases remained unmatched. Germline values: CDR1 MNHEY, CDR2 SVGAGI. This CDR3 region has 15 residues. The CDR3 DNA reads TGTGCCAGCAACCCGGTGACAGGGGTAAACACTGAAGCTTTCTTT. Translated, it gives CASNPVTGVNTEAFF.

The rearrangement joins TRBV5-6 to TRBJ1-2; the D is unclear. Germline CDR1 reads SGHDT; CDR2 reads YYEEEE. The CDR3 has 15 amino acids. V gave up 7 bases and J gave up 1 base, with 17 bases separating them. The CDR3 here is CASHAGGFGNYGYTF. CDR3 bases: TGTGCCAGCCACGCCGGAGGGTTTGGTAACTATGGCTACACCTTC.

The chain uses TRBV7-8 and TRBJ2-7; D is perhaps TRBD1 (5 bases). Per germline, CDR1 SGHVS and CDR2 FQNEAQ. CDR3 length: 13 amino acids. Trimming took 5 bases from V and 2 from J, leaving 10 bases between them. Here the CDR3 reads CASSPRDPYEQYF. The CDR3 coding sequence is TGTGCCAGCAGCCCCAGGGATCCCTACGAGCAGTACTTC.

The J gene is TRBJ1-1, the V gene TRBV6-1; D is ambiguous. The CDR3 covers 12 residues. CDR1 is MNHNS and CDR2 is SASEGT in the germline V gene. V dropped 8 bases and J dropped 7 bases, with 14 bases sitting between them. Written as DNA, the CDR3 is TGTGCCAGCGGGATGACGCTGGGTGAAGCTTTCTTT. Translated, it gives CASGMTLGEAFF.

This clone was counted once. This chain connects TRBV28 to TRBJ2-1; TRBD1 is a possible D gene (5 bases). This CDR3 spans 14 amino acids. Germline values: CDR1 MDHEN, CDR2 SYDVKM. Deletions cut 2 bases from V and 3 bases from J, with 8 bases between. The DNA of the CDR3 is TGTGCCAGCAGTTTAATCCAGGGCTACAATGAGCAGTTCTTC. This gives the protein CASSLIQGYNEQFF.

The chain links TRBV7-8 to TRBJ2-2; maybe TRBD2 (5 bases). The CDR3 length is 15 residues. CDR1 SGHVS and CDR2 FQNEAQ come from the germline V gene. Trimming took 9 bases from V and 6 from J, leaving 20 bases between them. The CDR3 sequence is CASRPSGVVAGELFF. CDR3 bases: TGTGCCAGTCGGCCCAGCGGTGTCGTGGCCGGGGAGCTGTTTTTT.

This rearrangement joins TRBV5-1 to TRBJ2-7, with D hard to call. V was cut by 0 bases and J by 2 bases, with 9 bases left in between. This CDR3 region has 14 residues. Germline assignment: CDR1 SGHRS and CDR2 YFSETQ. The CDR3 is CASSLALGTYEQYF. CDR3 sequence (DNA): TGCGCCAGCAGCTTGGCCCTAGGCACCTACGAGCAGTACTTC.

CDR3 in amino acids: CASSLVGGDAGNTIYF. The CDR3, as DNA: TGTGCCAGCAGCTTAGTTGGGGGGGACGCTGGAAACACCATATATTTT. This chain uses TRBV7-2 with TRBJ1-3, with D tentatively TRBD1 (5 bases). The CDR3 runs to 16 residues. V was clipped by 1 base and J by 2 bases, with 12 bases between them. Germline assignment: CDR1 SGHTA and CDR2 FQGNSA.

The chain recombines TRBV14 with TRBJ2-5, with TRBD2 identical over 9 bases. The J segment lost 5 bases and the V segment lost 1 base, leaving 8 bases of the junction unmatched. Germline V CDR1 and CDR2: SGHDN, FVKESK. There are 16 residues in the CDR3. CDR3 region: CASSQGDSGRWETQYF. The DNA for the CDR3 is TGTGCCAGCAGCCAAGGGGATAGCGGGAGATGGGAGACCCAGTACTTC.

The rearrangement joins TRBV5-1 to TRBJ1-3; D is ambiguous. Trimming cost V 0 bases and J 0 bases, with 7 bases left between them. The CDR3 sequence is 15 residues long. The V gene's germline CDR1 is SGHRS and CDR2 YFSETQ. The CDR3: CASSLVGTSGNTIYF. Written as DNA, the CDR3 is TGCGCCAGCAGCTTGGTCGGCACCTCTGGAAACACCATATATTTT.

This clone showed up just once. The J gene is TRBJ1-2, the V gene TRBV27, with D unclear. V lost 7 bases, J lost 2 bases, and 14 bases lay in between. The CDR3 is 14 residues long. Germline lookup yields CDR1 MNHEY and CDR2 SMNVEV (reference sequence). The CDR3, as DNA: TGTGCCAGCAAAGTAACAGCCCCAAACTATGGCTACACCTTC. It is translated as CASKVTAPNYGYTF.

This rearrangement joins TRBV23-1 to TRBJ2-7, with D unclear. TRBV23-1 is an open reading frame, and its role is uncertain. This CDR3 spans 11 amino acids. V lost 0 bases, J lost 6 bases, and 3 bases lay in between. The CDR3 sequence is CASSQSIEQYF. The CDR3 DNA is TGCGCCAGCAGTCAATCTATCGAGCAGTACTTC.